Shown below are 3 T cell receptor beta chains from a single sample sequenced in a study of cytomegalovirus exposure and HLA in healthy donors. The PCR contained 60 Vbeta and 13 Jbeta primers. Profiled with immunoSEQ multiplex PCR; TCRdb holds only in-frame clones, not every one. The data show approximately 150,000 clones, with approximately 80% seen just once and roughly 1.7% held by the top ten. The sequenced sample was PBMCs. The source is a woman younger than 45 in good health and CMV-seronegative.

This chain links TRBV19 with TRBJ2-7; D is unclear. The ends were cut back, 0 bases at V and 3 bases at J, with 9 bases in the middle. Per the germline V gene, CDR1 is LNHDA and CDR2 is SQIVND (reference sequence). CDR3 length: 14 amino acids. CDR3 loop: CASSIDWNSYEQYF. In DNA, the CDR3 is TGTGCCAGTAGTATAGATTGGAACAGCTACGAGCAGTACTTC.

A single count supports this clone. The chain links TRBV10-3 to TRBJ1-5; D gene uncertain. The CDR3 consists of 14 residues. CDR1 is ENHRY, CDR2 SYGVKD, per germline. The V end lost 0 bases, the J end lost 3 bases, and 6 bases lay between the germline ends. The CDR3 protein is CAISESSSNQPQHF. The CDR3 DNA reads TGTGCCATCAGTGAGTCGTCGTCCAATCAGCCCCAGCATTTT.

The CDR3 sequence is CASSPQPGLASEQFF. As DNA, the CDR3 is TGTGCCAGTAGTCCGCAACCGGGACTAGCTAGTGAGCAGTTCTTC. The rearrangement joins TRBV19 to TRBJ2-1; 9 bases line up with TRBD2. J gave up 9 bases and V 5 bases, and 11 bases lay outside the gene matches. The CDR3 has 15 amino acids. The V gene's germline CDR1 is LNHDA and CDR2 SQIVND (reference sequence).